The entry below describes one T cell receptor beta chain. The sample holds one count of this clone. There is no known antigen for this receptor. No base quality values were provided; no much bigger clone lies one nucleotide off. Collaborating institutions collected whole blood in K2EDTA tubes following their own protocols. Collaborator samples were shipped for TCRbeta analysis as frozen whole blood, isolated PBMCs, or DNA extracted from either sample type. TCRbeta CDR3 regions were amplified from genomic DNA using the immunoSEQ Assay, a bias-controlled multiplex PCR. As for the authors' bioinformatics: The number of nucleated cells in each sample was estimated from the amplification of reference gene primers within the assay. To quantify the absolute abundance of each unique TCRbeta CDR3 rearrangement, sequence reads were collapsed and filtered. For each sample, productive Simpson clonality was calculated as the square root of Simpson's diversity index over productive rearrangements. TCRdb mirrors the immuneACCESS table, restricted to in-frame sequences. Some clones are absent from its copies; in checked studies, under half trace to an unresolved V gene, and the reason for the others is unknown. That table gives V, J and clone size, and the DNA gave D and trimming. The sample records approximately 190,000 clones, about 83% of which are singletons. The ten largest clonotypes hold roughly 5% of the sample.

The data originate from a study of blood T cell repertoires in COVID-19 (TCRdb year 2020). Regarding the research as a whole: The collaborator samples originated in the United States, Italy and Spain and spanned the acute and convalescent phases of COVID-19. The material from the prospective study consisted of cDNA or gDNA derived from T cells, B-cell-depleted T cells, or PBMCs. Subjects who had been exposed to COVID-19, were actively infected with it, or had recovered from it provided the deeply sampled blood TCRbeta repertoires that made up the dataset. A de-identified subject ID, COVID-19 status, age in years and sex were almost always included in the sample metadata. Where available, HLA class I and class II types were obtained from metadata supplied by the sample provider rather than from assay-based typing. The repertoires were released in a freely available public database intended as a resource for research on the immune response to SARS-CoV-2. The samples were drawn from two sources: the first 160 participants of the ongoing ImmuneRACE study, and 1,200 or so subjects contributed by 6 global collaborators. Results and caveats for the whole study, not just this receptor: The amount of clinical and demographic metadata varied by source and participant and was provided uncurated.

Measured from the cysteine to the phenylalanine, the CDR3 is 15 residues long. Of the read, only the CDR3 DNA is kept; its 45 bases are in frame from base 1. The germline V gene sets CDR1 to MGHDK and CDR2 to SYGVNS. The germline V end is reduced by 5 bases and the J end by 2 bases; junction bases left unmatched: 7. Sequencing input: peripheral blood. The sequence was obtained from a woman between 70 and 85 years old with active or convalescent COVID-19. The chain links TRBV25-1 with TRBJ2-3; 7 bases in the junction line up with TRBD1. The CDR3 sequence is CASSTKGAPTDTQYF. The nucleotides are TGTGCCAGCAGTACGAAGGGGGCCCCCACAGATACGCAGTATTTT.